The 26 T cell receptor beta chains given below trace back to one sample, sequenced in a study of T cells in Graves' hyperthyroidism and ophthalmopathy. What was amplified from RNA transcripts were TCR beta CDR3 regions. First-round RT-PCR of the TCR CDR3 relied on the HTBI primer set. TCRdb itself ran the multiplex PCR reads through MiXCR, one entry per CDR3 protein. This sample has approximately 500,000 distinct CDR3 sequences, with under 60% found just once. Material for sequencing was peripheral blood or thyroid tissue (not recorded which). All receptors derive from a young woman with Graves' hyperthyroidism.

Note on this clonotype: This may come from a read error, since a much larger clone is one base off. The CDR3 region has the DNA TGTGCCAGCTCTCCTGGGCAGCCGACAAGCTATGGCTACACCTTC. Protein product: CASSPGQPTSYGYTF. V gene TRBV18 combines with J gene TRBJ1-2; D is unclear. The CDR3 runs to 15 residues. V shed 6 bases and J shed 4 bases, with 18 bases lying between them. The germline gives CDR1 KGHSH, CDR2 LQKENI.

For this clonotype: A clone one base away is much larger, so this may be a read error. The J gene is TRBJ1-2, the V gene TRBV6-5; no firm D call. Germline values: CDR1 MNHEY, CDR2 SVGAGI. The CDR3 is made up of 15 amino acids. Trimming removed 6 bases at V and 8 bases at J, with 22 bases between. The CDR3 coding sequence is TGTGCCAGCAGCCCCCTCGATGTGCGGGTAGGCGGCTACACCTTC. This translates into CASSPLDVRVGGYTF.

Note on this clonotype: The CDR3 end shows no conserved phenylalanine or tryptophan, and so a read error is likely. It is unclear where the CDR3 begins or ends on the DNA, so no DNA is shown, and the CDR3 is as TCRdb lists it. The rearrangement joins TRBV7-3 to TRBJ2-7. With termini counted, the CDR3 has 10 amino acids. The germline gives CDR1 SGHTA, CDR2 FQGTGA. The chain's CDR3 is CASSLKERSL.

The V gene is TRBV15, the J gene TRBJ1-2; no reliable D call. CDR3 size: 16 residues. CDR1 is LNHNV, CDR2 YYDKDF, per germline (reference sequence). The germline V and J ends were trimmed by 0 bases and 0 bases, with 11 bases remaining between them. The CDR3 region is CATSREVVATNYGYTF. CDR3 sequence (DNA): TGTGCCACCAGCAGAGAAGTAGTGGCCACTAACTATGGCTACACCTTC.

The chain carries TRBV20-1 and TRBJ2-5; TRBD1 aligns across 7 bases. Germline CDR1 reads DFQATT; CDR2 reads SNEGSKA (reference sequence). Germline trimming cut 4 bases from V and 2 bases from J; bases unmatched to any gene: 13. The CDR3 length is 16 residues. The CDR3 sequence: CSAKGYRQGGQETQYF. CDR3 in DNA: TGCAGTGCTAAAGGGTACCGACAGGGCGGGCAAGAGACCCAGTACTTC.

This clonotype was picked up many times. The rearrangement joins TRBV4-1 to TRBJ1-1, with D tentatively TRBD1 (5 bases). V lost 5 bases and J lost 4, with 26 bases in between. The germline gives CDR1 MGHRA, CDR2 YSYEKL. The CDR3 is made up of 18 amino acids. The CDR3 is CASSVPKGLSVSSTEAFF. DNA for the CDR3: TGCGCCAGCAGCGTTCCCAAGGGACTCTCGGTATCGAGCACTGAAGCTTTCTTT.

In its sample, this clonotype was seen many times. The chain links TRBV29-1 to TRBJ2-7; 7 positions agree with TRBD2. Germline V gene data show CDR1 as SQVTM and CDR2 as ANQGSEA. V trimming: 2 bases; J trimming: 9 bases; junction bases outside the gene matches: 4. The CDR3 totals 11 residues. Written as DNA, the CDR3 is TGCAGCGTTGAAAGGACGGGGGGGCAGTACTTC. Translated, it gives CSVERTGGQYF.

The J gene is TRBJ2-2, the V gene TRBV5-4; D is ambiguous. CDR1 is SGHNT, CDR2 YYREEE, per germline (reference sequence). Trimming shortened V by 2 bases and J by 6 bases, and 17 bases separated the two germline ends. The CDR3 is 16 amino acids. The CDR3 protein is CASSFQLQAFPGELFF. The CDR3, as DNA: TGTGCCAGCAGCTTTCAACTGCAAGCGTTCCCCGGGGAGCTGTTTTTT.

This clonotype was seen only a few times. The gene calls are TRBV12-3 or TRBV12-4 and TRBJ1-1; 9 nucleotides align to TRBD1. The CDR3 totals 18 residues. The junction had 19 bases not matched to a gene; V was cut back by 8 bases and J by 3 bases. The CDR3 coding sequence is TGTGCCAGCTCTCCAACGGGCCGGGGGACAGGGCTCGACACTGAAGCTTTCTTT. Translation gives CASSPTGRGTGLDTEAFF.

This chain uses TRBV24-1 with TRBJ2-1, with TRBD2 matching 12 bases. The CDR3 runs to 17 residues. V dropped 2 bases and J dropped 3; count of bases not matched to a gene: 4. Germline V gene lookup returns CDR1 KGHDR and CDR2 SFDVKD. CDR3 protein: CATSDSKTSGSYNEQFF. The CDR3 DNA follows: TGTGCCACCAGTGATTCGAAGACTAGCGGGAGCTACAATGAGCAGTTCTTC.

This clonotype was seen at least ten times. The chain carries TRBV7-8 and TRBJ2-7; 8 nucleotides line up with TRBD1. The CDR3 length is 15 residues. Germline lookup yields CDR1 SGHVS and CDR2 FQNEAQ. V lost 5 bases to trimming and J lost 2 bases; unmatched junction nucleotides: 8. CDR3 sequence (DNA): TGTGCCAGCAGCCCCGGGACAGGCCTTACCTACGAGCAGTACTTC. Translating it yields CASSPGTGLTYEQYF.

This clonotype was picked up many times. The V call is TRBV7-8, the J call TRBJ2-5; the D gene is possibly TRBD1 (5 bases). Trimming removed 4 bases at V and 4 bases at J, with 16 bases between. Germline CDR1 SGHVS, CDR2 FQNEAQ. The CDR3 length is 15 residues. The CDR3 spells CASSYQGARTETQYF. CDR3 sequence (DNA): TGTGCCAGCAGCTACCAAGGGGCCAGGACAGAGACCCAGTACTTC. Variable domain in full (rest from reference TRBV7-8 and TRBJ2-5): GAGVSQSPRYKVAKRGQDVALRCDPISGHVSLFWYQQALGQGPEFLTYFQNEAQLDKSGLPSDRFFAERPEGSVSTLKIQRTQQEDSAVYLCASSYQGARTETQYFGPGTRLLVL.

This clonotype came up many times. The CDR3 DNA reads as TGTGCCAGTAGCGACAGGGAACTCGCTGGCTACACCTTC. This encodes CASSDRELAGYTF. This chain connects TRBV19 to TRBJ1-2; 7 bases are a match to TRBD1. V dropped 6 bases and J dropped 7; count of bases not matched to a gene: 8. Germline values: CDR1 LNHDA, CDR2 SQIVND (reference sequence). The CDR3 is made up of 13 amino acids. The complete variable domain, with remaining parts taken from reference TRBV19 and TRBJ1-2, reads DGGITQSPKYLFRKEGQNVTLSCEQNLNHDAMYWYRQDPGQGLRLIYYSQIVNDFQKGDIAEGYSVSREKKESFPLTVTSAQKNPTAFYLCASSDRELAGYTFGSGTRLTVV.

At least ten counts were recorded for this clonotype. The chain has TRBV5-1 and TRBJ2-5, with 7 positions matching TRBD2. The ends lost 4 bases at V and 2 bases at J; junction bases unmatched: 5. The V gene's germline CDR1 is SGHRS and CDR2 YFSETQ. This CDR3 is built from 14 residues. Here the CDR3 reads CASSTRGEQETQYF. The CDR3 DNA follows: TGCGCCAGCAGCACCCGGGGGGAGCAAGAGACCCAGTACTTC.

As concerns this clonotype: Since a much larger clone is just one base distant, this may be a read error. This likely comes from a read error, as the CDR3 has no conserved phenylalanine or tryptophan at its end. Here the CDR3 DNA reads TGCAGCGTTGATCGTGCGGCAGGGGGGGACACTGAAGCTTTCTCT. It yields the protein CSVDRAAGGDTEAFS. The chain combines TRBV29-1 with TRBJ1-1; TRBD1 agrees at 7 bases. V shed 3 bases, J shed 3 bases, and the junction held 10 bases outside the gene matches. CDR1 is SQVTM and CDR2 is ANQGSEA in the germline V gene. The CDR3 loop spans 15 amino acids.

The rearrangement joins TRBV7-9 to TRBJ2-3; no clear D. V lost 0 bases, J lost 2 bases, and 9 bases lay in between. This CDR3 spans 15 amino acids. CDR1 and CDR2 from the germline V gene are SEHNR and FQNEAQ (reference sequence). The DNA for the CDR3 is TGTGCCAGCAGCTTAGCGGCGGAATACACAGATACGCAGTATTTT. This codes for CASSLAAEYTDTQYF.

The V gene is TRBV15, the J gene TRBJ1-2, with TRBD1 as a possible D gene (6 bases). Germline values: CDR1 LNHNV, CDR2 YYDKDF (reference sequence). CDR3 size: 15 residues. Trimming removed 3 bases from V and 0 bases from J, with 11 bases in between. The CDR3 loop reads CATSSLEGANYGYTF. The CDR3 DNA reads as TGTGCCACCAGCAGCTTAGAGGGGGCTAACTATGGCTACACCTTC.

This clonotype was observed a single time. The chain is built from TRBV3-1 and TRBJ1-2; no clear D gene. The length of the CDR3 is 16 residues. Germline V gives CDR1 LGHDT, CDR2 YNNKEL (reference sequence). V lost 0 bases and J lost 0, with 11 bases in between. CDR3 DNA: TGTGCCAGCAGCCAAGATAGCCAGATATCTAACTATGGCTACACCTTC. Amino acids: CASSQDSQISNYGYTF.

The chain uses TRBV20-1 and TRBJ1-6, with D uncertain. Germline CDR1 DFQATT, CDR2 SNEGSKA (reference sequence). V gave up 6 bases and J gave up 14 bases, with 20 bases separating them. The CDR3 sequence is 13 residues long. CDR3 nucleotide sequence: TGCAGTGCCCTCCGGACTAGCGGGAGGGCCCTCCACTTT. Translated, it gives CSALRTSGRALHF.

The rearrangement links TRBV24-1 to TRBJ1-2; TRBD1 might be the D (5 bases). The ends were cut back, 5 bases at V and 5 bases at J, with 14 bases in the middle. This CDR3 is 14 amino acids long. Germline V lookup: CDR1 KGHDR, CDR2 SFDVKD. The CDR3 spells CATSGTGTGYGYTF. The CDR3 region has the DNA TGTGCCACCAGTGGGACGGGGACGGGGTATGGCTACACCTTC.

In its sample, this clonotype was seen once. This sequence joins TRBV19 and TRBJ2-7, with 8 bases identical to TRBD2. This CDR3 spans 15 amino acids. Trimming took 1 base from V and 3 from J; bases not matched to a gene: 5. Germline V gene sequence: CDR1 LNHDA, CDR2 SQIVND (reference sequence). Here the CDR3 reads CASSIGAGGGYEQYF. As DNA, the CDR3 is TGTGCCAGTAGTATAGGGGCGGGAGGAGGCTACGAGCAGTACTTC.

This chain joins TRBV5-4 and TRBJ1-2; weak D call: TRBD1 (6 bases). V lost 4 bases, J lost 6 bases, and 19 bases lay in between. Germline loops: CDR1 SGHNT, CDR2 YYREEE (reference sequence). The CDR3 has 15 amino acids. The CDR3 bases are TGTGCCAGCAGCCGGGACATTGAAGATACGCATGGCTACACCTTC. Protein product: CASSRDIEDTHGYTF.

About this clonotype: An end of the junction differs from the germline gene, which may be a read error. The chain couples TRBV19 to TRBJ2-2; 10 nucleotides line up with TRBD1. Per germline, CDR1 LNHDA and CDR2 SQIVND (reference sequence). The length of the CDR3 is 18 residues. CDR3 protein: CASGSPYIGTGEGGELLF. The CDR3 region has the DNA TGTGCCAGTGGTTCGCCCTACATCGGGACAGGGGAGGGCGGGGAGCTGCTTTTT.

This clonotype was found many times. The rearrangement links TRBV24-1 to TRBJ1-1, with a tentative D call TRBD1 (5 bases). V was shortened by 5 bases and J by 3 bases, with 9 bases between the two germline ends. This CDR3 has 13 residues. Germline lookup yields CDR1 KGHDR and CDR2 SFDVKD. Written as DNA, the CDR3 is TGTGCCACCAGTGTACCAGGGCACACTGAAGCTTTCTTT. Protein product: CATSVPGHTEAFF.

This clonotype showed up just once. The rearrangement uses TRBV10-3 and TRBJ2-5, with 9 bases fitting TRBD2. The end of the DNA fits TRBJ2-7 better, so the J call may be wrong. This CDR3 region has 15 residues. Germline V CDR1 and CDR2: ENHRY, SYGVKD. The chain's CDR3 is CAISPWEREVYEQYF. CDR3 nucleotides: TGTGCCATCAGCCCATGGGAGCGGGAGGTTTACGAGCAGTACTTC.

This clonotype was counted ten times or more. The rearrangement joins TRBV6-6 to TRBJ1-1; 10 nucleotides align to TRBD1. J was trimmed by 7 bases and V by 5 bases; bases with no gene match: 13. CDR3 length: 16 residues. The germline V gene has CDR1 MNHNY and CDR2 SVGAGI (reference sequence). CDR3 region: CASSASPGQGHNEAFF. CDR3 sequence (DNA): TGTGCCAGCAGTGCCTCGCCGGGACAGGGGCATAATGAAGCTTTCTTT.